Described below is a single T cell receptor (beta chain) sequence and its context. Antigen: not known. Over chemoradiotherapy, repertoires were sampled more than once. Sequencing was performed with immunoSEQ multiplex PCR; in TCRdb, only in-frame clones are kept and a portion is missing. The sample carries roughly 19,000 clones, approximately 84% recorded once. The data were obtained in a study of chemoradiotherapy in HPV16-positive cancers. The wider study: Functional T-cell assays on a couple of HPV16-positive patients' cells defined candidate HPV-specific clones and common TCR motifs. Study-wide results and limits: Functional assays defining HPV-specific T cells used only a couple of HPV16-positive patients. Candidate HPV-specific clones and E7-related TCR motifs grew in tumor during treatment.

V was cut by 3 bases and J by 8 bases, with 19 bases left in between. Per germline, CDR1 LNHDA and CDR2 SQIVND (reference sequence). The CDR3 consists of 15 residues. The sequence came from a human donor with HPV-associated anogenital cancer. The sequencing used blood, collected from a patient who underwent chemoradiotherapy. The chain uses TRBV19 and TRBJ1-2; perhaps TRBD1 as D (6 bases). The CDR3, as DNA: TGTGCCAGTAGTATCAGATCAGGGGAACCCGGCGGCTACACCTTC. The encoded protein is CASSIRSGEPGGYTF.